This T cell receptor (beta chain) was obtained from a study of post-analysis software for immune sequencing data. For the study at large: Clinical courses comprised relapsing-remitting, secondary progressive and progressive-relapsing multiple sclerosis. Broader study findings: Roughly five TRBV segments appeared more often in patients than in controls, and TRBV5-6, TRBV5-1 and TRBV20-1 were among these. Samples made in the same batch grouped tightly together by F measure. Normalized Chao1 diversity was significantly lower in multiple sclerosis patients than in controls.

Details on this clonotype: What it recognizes is unknown.

Unique molecular identifiers tagged the TCR beta cDNA libraries. The yield from roughly 1 to 10 million T cells was 500,000 or so cDNA molecules in total. One entry per CDR3 protein results from TCRdb running MiXCR on the PCR reads. The table lists approximately 350,000 distinct CDR3 sequences, about a third of them singletons. The germline V gene encodes CDR1 MNHEY and CDR2 SVGEGT. Trimming removed 2 bases from V and 0 bases from J; junction bases left unmatched: 10. This CDR3 region has 18 residues. The chain carries TRBV6-2 or TRBV6-3 and TRBJ2-1; 7 positions agree with TRBD2. The source of this sequence is a girl between 10 and 17 years old with multiple sclerosis. Material: blood. The CDR3 region is CASSYRSPSGLSYNEQFF. The CDR3 DNA is TGTGCCAGCAGTTACAGGTCACCTAGCGGACTCTCCTACAATGAGCAGTTCTTC.